The 14 T cell receptor beta chains below all came from one sample that was sequenced in a study of CD8 T cells in ankylosing spondylitis. In TCRdb, the 5' RACE reads were re-called with MiXCR into one record per CDR3 protein. The sample shows more than 300,000 distinct CDR3 sequences, under 14% of them seen only once. Sequenced: blood, either unsorted or a sorted T cell fraction (not recorded which). The source of these receptors is a female donor with ankylosing spondylitis or in good health (not recorded which).

This clonotype was recorded many times. The chain has TRBV6-5 and TRBJ1-1; tentatively, D is TRBD1 (6 bases). The V gene's germline CDR1 is MNHEY and CDR2 SVGAGI. Trimming left V 0 bases short and J 1 base short, with 12 bases between. The CDR3 totals 16 residues. The CDR3 sequence: CASSYSLGQKNTEAFF. CDR3 DNA sequence: TGTGCCAGCAGTTACTCGTTAGGACAGAAGAACACTGAAGCTTTCTTT.

The CDR3 is CASTPMGTPGDTQYF. CDR3 bases: TGCGCCAGCACCCCGATGGGGACGCCAGGGGATACGCAGTATTTT. The chain is built from TRBV5-1 and TRBJ2-3, with D perhaps matching TRBD1 or TRBD2 (5 bases each). The length of the CDR3 is 15 residues. V was pared by 6 bases and J by 6 bases, with 20 bases between. Germline loops: CDR1 SGHRS, CDR2 YFSETQ. Full variable domain (outside the CDR3, taken from reference TRBV5-1 and TRBJ2-3): KAGVTQTPRYLIKTRGQQVTLSCSPISGHRSVSWYQQTPGQGLQFLFEYFSETQRNKGNFPGRFSGRQFSNSRSEMNVSTLELGDSALYLCASTPMGTPGDTQYFGPGTRLTVL.

This clonotype was picked up many times. The V gene is TRBV15, the J gene TRBJ2-2; D unclear. V lost 1 base to trimming and J lost 2 bases, with 5 bases between them. The germline V gene has CDR1 LNHNV and CDR2 YYDKDF (reference sequence). The CDR3 has 14 amino acids. As DNA, the CDR3 is TGTGCCACCAGCAGAGGGGTCAACACCGGGGAGCTGTTTTTT. It codes for CATSRGVNTGELFF.

There are many counts of this clonotype. The CDR3 sequence is CSARPLGRALTYEQYF. The DNA of the CDR3 is TGCAGTGCTAGGCCTCTTGGACGCGCCTTGACCTACGAGCAGTACTTC. The V call is TRBV20-1, the J call TRBJ2-7; D gene unclear. CDR1 DFQATT and CDR2 SNEGSKA come from the germline V gene (reference sequence). The CDR3 loop spans 16 amino acids. The V end was cut by 3 bases, the J end by 2 bases, with 20 bases between.

This clonotype occurred a few times. The rearrangement links TRBV7-9 to TRBJ2-7; 11 bases align to TRBD2. CDR3 length: 17 residues. With V trimmed by 1 base and J by 4 bases, 9 bases remained unmatched. Germline CDR1 is SEHNR and CDR2 is FQNEAQ (reference sequence). CDR3 protein: CASSLVLGTSGTYEQYF. The DNA for the CDR3 is TGTGCCAGCAGCTTAGTTCTAGGGACTAGCGGAACTTACGAGCAGTACTTC.

This clonotype was observed many times. The chain's CDR3 is CASSWGGENTEAFF. DNA for the CDR3: TGCGCCAGCAGCTGGGGGGGGGAGAACACTGAAGCTTTCTTT. The J gene is TRBJ1-1, the V gene TRBV5-1; the D gene is possibly TRBD1 (5 bases). Trimming shortened V by 3 bases and J by 1 base, and 10 bases separated the two germline ends. The CDR3 is 14 residues long. Per the germline V gene, CDR1 is SGHRS and CDR2 is YFSETQ. Supplemented by reference TRBV5-1 and TRBJ1-1, the full variable domain reads KAGVTQTPRYLIKTRGQQVTLSCSPISGHRSVSWYQQTPGQGLQFLFEYFSETQRNKGNFPGRFSGRQFSNSRSEMNVSTLELGDSALYLCASSWGGENTEAFFGQGTRLTVV.

This clonotype has ten or more counts. V usage is TRBV10-1 and J usage is TRBJ2-7; 14 nucleotides agree with TRBD2. CDR1 is WNHNN, CDR2 SYGVQD, per germline (reference sequence). The CDR3 contains 15 residues. V shed 4 bases and J 2 bases; nucleotides not matched to a gene: 1. DNA of the CDR3: TGCGCCAGCAGTGCGGGACTAGCGGGGGCCTACGAGCAGTACTTC. This sequence encodes CASSAGLAGAYEQYF.

This clonotype was picked up a small number of times. The rearrangement links TRBV10-3 to TRBJ2-7, with 7 bases that match TRBD1. This CDR3 has 14 residues. The germline V gene has CDR1 ENHRY and CDR2 SYGVKD. V trimming: 3 bases; J trimming: 3 bases; junction bases outside the gene matches: 5. The CDR3: CAISDADRNYEQYF. CDR3 nucleotides: TGTGCCATCAGTGACGCGGACAGGAACTACGAGCAGTACTTC.

In this sample, this clonotype turned up many times. V gene TRBV9 combines with J gene TRBJ2-1, with 11 bases lining up with TRBD1. Germline V gene data show CDR1 as SGDLS and CDR2 as YYNGEE. The J segment lost 7 bases and the V segment lost 3 bases, leaving 6 bases of the junction unmatched. The CDR3 contains 15 residues. The CDR3, as DNA: TGTGCCAGCAGCGCTTGGACAGGGGGCTTGAATGAGCAGTTCTTC. Its protein product is CASSAWTGGLNEQFF.

This clonotype was seen only a few times. J is TRBJ2-7 and V is TRBV5-1; no definite D call. V was clipped by 0 bases and J by 0 bases, with 7 bases between them. The germline V gene has CDR1 SGHRS and CDR2 YFSETQ. The CDR3 is 14 residues long. The CDR3 nucleotides read TGCGCCAGCAGCTTGGTCGGAAACTCCTACGAGCAGTACTTC. Protein product: CASSLVGNSYEQYF.

This clonotype came up many times. The CDR3 DNA reads as TGCGCCAGCAGCTTGGAGTCCTCCACAGATACGCAGTATTTT. It is translated as CASSLESSTDTQYF. The chain is built from TRBV5-1 and TRBJ2-3; D remains ambiguous. Per germline, CDR1 SGHRS and CDR2 YFSETQ. This CDR3 spans 14 amino acids. V was trimmed by 0 bases and J by 2 bases, leaving 7 bases between them. Together with reference TRBV5-1 and TRBJ2-3, the CDR3 gives the full variable domain: KAGVTQTPRYLIKTRGQQVTLSCSPISGHRSVSWYQQTPGQGLQFLFEYFSETQRNKGNFPGRFSGRQFSNSRSEMNVSTLELGDSALYLCASSLESSTDTQYFGPGTRLTVL.

This clonotype was picked up many times. The V call is TRBV5-1, the J call TRBJ2-2; D is ambiguous. CDR1 is SGHRS and CDR2 is YFSETQ in the germline V gene. The CDR3 is 14 residues long. V gave up 4 bases and J gave up 6 bases, with 13 bases separating them. Here the CDR3 reads CASSMLQAPGELFF. The DNA of the CDR3 is TGCGCCAGCAGCATGCTGCAGGCCCCCGGGGAGCTGTTTTTT.

This clonotype has a count of ten or more. The V call is TRBV15, the J call TRBJ1-3; tentative D call: TRBD1 (5 bases). CDR3 length equals 15 residues. V lost 8 bases and J 1 base, leaving 15 bases between the germline ends. CDR1 and CDR2 (germline): LNHNV, YYDKDF (reference sequence). CDR3 bases: TGTGCCACCGGGAGGGACCTAACTTCTGGAAACACCATATATTTT. Translated, it gives CATGRDLTSGNTIYF.

This clonotype was recorded a few times. CDR3 amino acids: CASRLAGANTGELFF. The CDR3 DNA reads TGTGCCAGCAGGCTAGCGGGGGCGAACACCGGGGAGCTGTTTTTT. The V gene is TRBV6-1, the J gene TRBJ2-2, with 10 nucleotides matching TRBD2. Germline V gene lookup returns CDR1 MNHNS and CDR2 SASEGT. CDR3 length: 15 amino acids. Losses at the gene ends were 6 bases for V and 0 bases for J; bases not matched to a gene: 1.